This T cell receptor (beta chain) was sequenced for a study of T cell responses to AZD1222 COVID-19 vaccine. About this clone itself: The antigen is unknown.

TCRdb's table, derived via immunoSEQ multiplex PCR, lists solely in-frame clones and lacks some. The sample lists about 120,000 clones, approximately 85% seen once, with 3.9% in the top ten. Study conclusions and caveats: The span of vaccine-associated CD4 TCRs extended across spike, with dominance at 160-218 and 743-854. Most donors were white British and more were female, and clonal diversity was possibly underestimated. There were repertoire samples only from the period after the peak T cell response. Seropositive status at baseline applied to only a handful of AZD1222 recipients.

This sample comprised peripheral blood, obtained on day 0 of MenACWY control vaccination. The source is an adult in good health.

The CDR3 DNA sequence: TGCAGCGCTTCAGGTGCAATAACAGGGGGCATCGACGAGCAGTACTTC. Translated: CSASGAITGGIDEQYF. The gene calls are TRBV29-1 and TRBJ2-7; 9 nucleotides align to TRBD1. The CDR3 covers 16 residues. Germline V gives CDR1 SQVTM, CDR2 ANQGSEA. The V gene end was trimmed by 7 bases and the J gene end by 5 bases; junction bases not matched to a gene: 18.